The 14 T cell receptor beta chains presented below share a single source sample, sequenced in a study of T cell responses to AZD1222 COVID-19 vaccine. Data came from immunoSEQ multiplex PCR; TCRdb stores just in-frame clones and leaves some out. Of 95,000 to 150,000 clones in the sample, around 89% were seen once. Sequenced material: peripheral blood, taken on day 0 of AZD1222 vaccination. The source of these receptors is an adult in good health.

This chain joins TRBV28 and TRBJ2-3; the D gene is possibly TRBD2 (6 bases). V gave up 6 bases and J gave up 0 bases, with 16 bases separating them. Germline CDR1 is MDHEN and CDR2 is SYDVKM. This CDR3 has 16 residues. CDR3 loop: CASSTPAGRSTDTQYF. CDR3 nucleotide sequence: TGTGCCAGCAGCACCCCGGCGGGGAGAAGCACAGATACGCAGTATTTT.

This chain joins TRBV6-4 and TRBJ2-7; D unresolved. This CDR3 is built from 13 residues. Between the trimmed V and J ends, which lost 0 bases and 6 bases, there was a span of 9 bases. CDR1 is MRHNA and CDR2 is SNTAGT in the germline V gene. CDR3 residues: CASSDSRQAEQYF. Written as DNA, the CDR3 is TGTGCCAGCAGTGACTCACGGCAGGCCGAGCAGTACTTC.

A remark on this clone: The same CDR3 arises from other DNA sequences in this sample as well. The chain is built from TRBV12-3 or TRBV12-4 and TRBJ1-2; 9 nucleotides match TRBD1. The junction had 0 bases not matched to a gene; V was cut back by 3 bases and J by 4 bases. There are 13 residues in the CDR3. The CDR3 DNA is TGTGCCAGCAGTTTGGACAGGGGCTATGGCTACACCTTC. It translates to CASSLDRGYGYTF.

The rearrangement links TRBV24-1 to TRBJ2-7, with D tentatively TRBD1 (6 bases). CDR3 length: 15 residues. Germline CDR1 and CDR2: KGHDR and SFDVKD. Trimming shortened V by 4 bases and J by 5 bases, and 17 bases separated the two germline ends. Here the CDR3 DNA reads TGTGCCACCAGTGACAGTGGACCAGGGGCCAACGAGCAGTACTTC. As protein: CATSDSGPGANEQYF.

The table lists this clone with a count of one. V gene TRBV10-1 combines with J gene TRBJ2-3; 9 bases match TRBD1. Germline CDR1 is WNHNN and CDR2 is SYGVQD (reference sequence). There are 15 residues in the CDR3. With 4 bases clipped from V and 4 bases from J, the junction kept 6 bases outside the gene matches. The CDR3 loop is CASSGGQGRADTQYF. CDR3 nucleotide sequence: TGCGCCAGCAGTGGAGGACAGGGGAGGGCAGATACGCAGTATTTT.

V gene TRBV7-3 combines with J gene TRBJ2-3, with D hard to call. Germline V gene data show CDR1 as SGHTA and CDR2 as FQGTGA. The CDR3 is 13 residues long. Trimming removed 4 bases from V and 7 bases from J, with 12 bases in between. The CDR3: CASSSLGKNTQYF. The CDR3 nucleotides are TGTGCCAGCAGCTCACTGGGGAAAAATACGCAGTATTTT. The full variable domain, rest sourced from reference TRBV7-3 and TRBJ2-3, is GAGVSQTPSNKVTEKGKYVELRCDPISGHTALYWYRQSLGQGPEFLIYFQGTGAADDSGLPNDRFFAVRPEGSVSTLKIQRTERGDSAVYLCASSSLGKNTQYFGPGTRLTVL.

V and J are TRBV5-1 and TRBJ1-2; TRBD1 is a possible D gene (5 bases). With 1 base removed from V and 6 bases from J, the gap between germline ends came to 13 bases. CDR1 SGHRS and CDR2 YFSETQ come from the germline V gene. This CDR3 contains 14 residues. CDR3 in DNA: TGCGCCAGCAGCTTGACGGGGGGAGGAGATGGCTACACCTTC. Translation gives CASSLTGGGDGYTF.

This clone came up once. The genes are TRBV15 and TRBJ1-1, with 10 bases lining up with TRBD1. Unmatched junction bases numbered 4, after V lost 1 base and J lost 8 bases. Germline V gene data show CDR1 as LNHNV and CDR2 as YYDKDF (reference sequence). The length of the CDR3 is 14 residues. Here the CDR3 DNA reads TGTGCCACCAGCAGAGCGGACAGGGGGTTAGAAGCTTTCTTT. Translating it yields CATSRADRGLEAFF.

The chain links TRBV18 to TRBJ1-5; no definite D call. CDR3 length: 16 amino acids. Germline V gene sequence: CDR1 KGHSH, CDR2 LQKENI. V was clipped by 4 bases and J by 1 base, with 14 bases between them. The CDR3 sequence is CASSRSGSRSNQPQHF. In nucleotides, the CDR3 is TGTGCCAGCTCACGAAGCGGCTCGAGAAGCAATCAGCCCCAGCATTTT.

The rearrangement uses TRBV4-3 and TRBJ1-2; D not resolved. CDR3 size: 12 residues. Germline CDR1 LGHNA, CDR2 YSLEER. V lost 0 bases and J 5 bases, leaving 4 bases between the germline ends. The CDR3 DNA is TGCGCCAGCAGCCAAGAGGGGTATGGCTACACCTTC. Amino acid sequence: CASSQEGYGYTF.

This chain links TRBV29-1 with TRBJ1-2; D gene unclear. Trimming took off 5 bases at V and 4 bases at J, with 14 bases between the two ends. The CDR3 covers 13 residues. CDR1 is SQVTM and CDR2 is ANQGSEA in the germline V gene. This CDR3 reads CSVLVLDGYGYTF. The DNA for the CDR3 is TGCAGCGTTTTGGTTTTGGACGGCTATGGCTACACCTTC.

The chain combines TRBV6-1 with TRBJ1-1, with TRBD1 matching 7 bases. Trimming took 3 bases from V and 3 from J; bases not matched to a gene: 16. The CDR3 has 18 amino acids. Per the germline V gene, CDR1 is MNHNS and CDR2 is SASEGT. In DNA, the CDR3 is TGTGCCAGCAGTGAGAAAGGGGGCCATTGGGTTTTGGACACTGAAGCTTTCTTT. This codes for CASSEKGGHWVLDTEAFF.

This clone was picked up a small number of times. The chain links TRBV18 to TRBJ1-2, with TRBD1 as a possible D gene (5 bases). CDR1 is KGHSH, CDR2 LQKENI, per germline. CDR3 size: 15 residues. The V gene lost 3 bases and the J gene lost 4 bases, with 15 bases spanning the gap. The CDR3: CASSPGQGEAYGYTF. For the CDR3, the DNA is TGTGCCAGCTCACCCGGGCAAGGGGAGGCCTATGGCTACACCTTC. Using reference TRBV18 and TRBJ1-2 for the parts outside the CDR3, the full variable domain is NAGVMQNPRHLVRRRGQEARLRCSPMKGHSHVYWYRQLPEEGLKFMVYLQKENIIDESGMPKERFSAEFPKEGPSILRIQQVVRGDSAAYFCASSPGQGEAYGYTFGSGTRLTVV.

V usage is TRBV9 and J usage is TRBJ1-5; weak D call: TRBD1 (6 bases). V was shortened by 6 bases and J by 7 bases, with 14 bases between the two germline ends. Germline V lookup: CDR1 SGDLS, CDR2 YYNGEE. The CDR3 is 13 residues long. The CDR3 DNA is TGTGCCAGCACCACAGGGATTGAGCAGCCCCAGCATTTT. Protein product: CASTTGIEQPQHF.